These 13 T cell receptor beta chains were sequenced from one sample in a study of cytomegalovirus exposure and HLA in healthy donors. Vbeta (60) and Jbeta (13) primers were used in the PCR. Assay used: immunoSEQ multiplex PCR; TCRdb lists only in-frame clones, some missing. Among 100,000 to 150,000 clones listed, roughly 82% were seen once. Sequencing was performed on PBMCs. The source is a male donor in good health and CMV-seropositive.

Note on this clone: Compared with germline, one end of the junction differs, possibly owing to a read error. The same CDR3 also results from other DNA sequences found in this sample. The chain employs TRBV28 and TRBJ2-1; weak D call: TRBD2 (5 bases). The germline gives CDR1 MDHEN, CDR2 SYDVKM. The length of the CDR3 is 12 residues. CDR3 in DNA: TGTGCCCTCCGGGGTGTTGGCAATGAACAGTTCTTC. This codes for CALRGVGNEQFF.

The chain recombines TRBV7-2 with TRBJ1-1; the D gene is possibly TRBD1 (5 bases). The CDR3 loop spans 13 amino acids. CDR1 and CDR2 from the germline V gene are SGHTA and FQGNSA. Trimming removed 5 bases at V and 0 bases at J, with 7 bases between. DNA of the CDR3: TGTGCCAGCAGCGCGGGGGTGAACACTGAAGCTTTCTTT. It yields the protein CASSAGVNTEAFF.

CDR3 residues: CASSIDQGGNQPQHF. The DNA for the CDR3 is TGTGCCAGTAGTATAGATCAGGGGGGAAATCAGCCCCAGCATTTT. The rearrangement joins TRBV19 to TRBJ1-5; 7 bases line up with TRBD1. The CDR3 is made up of 15 amino acids. The ends lost 0 bases at V and 4 bases at J; junction bases unmatched: 3. CDR1 and CDR2 from the germline V gene are LNHDA and SQIVND (reference sequence).

V gene TRBV4-3 combines with J gene TRBJ2-1; 14 positions match TRBD2. V lost 4 bases, J lost 8 bases, and 13 bases stayed unmatched. Germline V gene data show CDR1 as LGHNA and CDR2 as YSLEER. The CDR3 length is 18 residues. The CDR3 coding sequence is TGCGCCAGCAGCCGCAGGCGGCCGGGACTAGCGGGAGTGCATGAGCAGTTCTTC. Its translation: CASSRRRPGLAGVHEQFF.

The genes are TRBV28 and TRBJ2-2; 9 nucleotides align to TRBD2. The ends lost 9 bases at V and 5 bases at J; junction bases unmatched: 7. Germline lookup yields CDR1 MDHEN and CDR2 SYDVKM. This CDR3 has 14 amino acids. The CDR3 DNA sequence: TGTGCCAGTCATCTAGCGGGGAAAACCGGGGAGCTGTTTTTT. As protein: CASHLAGKTGELFF. The complete variable domain, with remaining parts taken from reference TRBV28 and TRBJ2-2, reads DVKVTQSSRYLVKRTGEKVFLECVQDMDHENMFWYRQDPGLGLRLIYFSYDVKMKEKGDIPEGYSVSREKKERFSLILESASTNQTSMYLCASHLAGKTGELFFGEGSRLTVL.

The V and J genes are TRBV6-1 and TRBJ2-2; tentatively, D is TRBD2 (6 bases). This CDR3 spans 14 amino acids. Germline V gene data show CDR1 as MNHNS and CDR2 as SASEGT. V shed 4 bases and J shed 4 bases, with 10 bases lying between them. CDR3 sequence reads: CASSGGTGTGELFF. As DNA, the CDR3 is TGTGCCAGCAGTGGCGGGACGGGCACCGGGGAGCTGTTTTTT.

This sequence joins TRBV7-2 and TRBJ2-5, with 8 bases matching TRBD1. This CDR3 is 13 amino acids long. The trim removed 5 bases at V and 5 bases at J, leaving 4 bases unmatched. CDR1 SGHTA and CDR2 FQGNSA come from the germline V gene. CDR3 nucleotides: TGTGCCAGCAGCGGTAACAGGGGGGAGACCCAGTACTTC. It is translated as CASSGNRGETQYF.

This clone came up once. The rearrangement uses TRBV30 and TRBJ2-2, with 7 nucleotides matching TRBD1. This CDR3 region has 15 residues. CDR1 and CDR2 (germline): GTSNPN, SVGIG (reference sequence). Trimming removed 5 bases from V and 5 bases from J; junction bases left unmatched: 11. The CDR3 region has the DNA TGTGCCTGGTCCAGGGGGAGCGGTCGAACCGGGGAGCTGTTTTTT. Translating gives CAWSRGSGRTGELFF.

The V gene is TRBV27, the J gene TRBJ2-7, with TRBD2 as a possible D gene (6 bases). CDR1 and CDR2 from the germline V gene are MNHEY and SMNVEV (reference sequence). The CDR3 extends over 13 amino acids. The V gene lost 7 bases and the J gene lost 0 bases, with 10 bases spanning the gap. CDR3 coding DNA: TGTGCCAGCAATTTGCGGGGCTCCTACGAGCAGTACTTC. Amino acids: CASNLRGSYEQYF.

The genes are TRBV5-6 and TRBJ2-5, with 8 bases matching TRBD1. CDR3 length: 14 residues. Germline V gives CDR1 SGHDT, CDR2 YYEEEE. With 2 bases clipped from V and 5 bases from J, the junction kept 5 bases outside the gene matches. CDR3 protein: CASSFQGAGETQYF. CDR3 DNA sequence: TGTGCCAGCAGCTTCCAGGGGGCCGGGGAGACCCAGTACTTC.

The chain carries TRBV10-3 and TRBJ2-3, with D tentatively TRBD2 (5 bases). The V gene lost 0 bases and the J gene lost 1 base, with 5 bases spanning the gap. This CDR3 region has 14 residues. CDR1 is ENHRY, CDR2 SYGVKD, per germline. The CDR3 is CAISESRGTDTQYF. The CDR3 nucleotides read TGTGCCATCAGTGAGTCGAGGGGCACAGATACGCAGTATTTT.

This clone has only a few counts. The chain has TRBV4-3 and TRBJ1-1; D is possibly TRBD1 (5 bases). CDR1 and CDR2 (germline): LGHNA, YSLEER. V lost 3 bases and J 1 base, leaving 12 bases between the germline ends. This CDR3 region has 15 residues. The CDR3 region is CASSHEHQGNTEAFF. The CDR3 region has the DNA TGCGCCAGCAGCCACGAACACCAGGGGAACACTGAAGCTTTCTTT.

The chain combines TRBV18 with TRBJ2-3, with 9 bases identical to TRBD2. V lost 4 bases, J lost 3 bases, and 11 bases stayed unmatched. The CDR3 totals 17 residues. The germline V gene encodes CDR1 KGHSH and CDR2 LQKENI. This CDR3 reads CASSRGSSGSLTDTQYF. Here the CDR3 DNA reads TGTGCCAGCTCACGGGGGAGTAGCGGGAGTTTGACAGATACGCAGTATTTT. Drawing the rest from reference TRBV18 and TRBJ2-3, the complete variable domain is NAGVMQNPRHLVRRRGQEARLRCSPMKGHSHVYWYRQLPEEGLKFMVYLQKENIIDESGMPKERFSAEFPKEGPSILRIQQVVRGDSAAYFCASSRGSSGSLTDTQYFGPGTRLTVL.